The present TCR beta chain was sequenced within a study of T cell responses to AZD1222 COVID-19 vaccine. Pooling of second doses given at about 4 or about 12 weeks was done. Generated by immunoSEQ multiplex PCR, the TCRdb table keeps only in-frame clones and is missing some. This repertoire shows about 48,000 clones, 89% found once; its top ten account for over 4%. The CDR3 has 15 residues. Germline V CDR1 and CDR2: MDHEN, SYDVKM. V was pared by 2 bases and J by 4 bases, with 5 bases of the junction left unmatched. The receptor was isolated from an adult who received the AZD1222 COVID-19 vaccine. This chain connects TRBV28 to TRBJ2-7; 10 nucleotides line up with TRBD2. This specimen consisted of peripheral blood, obtained 28 days after the second AZD1222 dose. For the CDR3, the DNA is TGTGCCAGCAGTTTAAAACTAGCGGGGCTGTACGAGCAGTACTTC. Amino acid sequence: CASSLKLAGLYEQYF.